These T cell receptor beta chains were read from a single sample in a study of Ad26.COV2.S vaccination and SARS-CoV-2 variants. Clones were sequenced by immunoSEQ multiplex PCR, and TCRdb holds only the in-frame ones, with some missing. The table has roughly 420,000 clones, roughly 90% seen once. Material: peripheral blood, obtained in a trial of Ad26.COV2.S vaccine versus placebo. The receptors were sampled from a person aged 18-60 years who received the Ad26.COV2.S COVID-19 vaccine or a placebo. Each CDR3 is given with its conserved first and last residue. The order of the fields is J gene, V gene, CDR3 protein.

J: TRBJ2-3; V: TRBV7-2; CDR3: CASSLARAGGNTQYF
J: TRBJ1-1; V: TRBV20-1; CDR3: CSARGNTEAFF
J: TRBJ1-3; V: TRBV9; CDR3: CASSEQGTGNTIYF
J: TRBJ2-5; V: TRBV6-2/TRBV6-3; CDR3: CASSLRTGKETQYF
J: TRBJ2-7; V: TRBV11-2; CDR3: CASSPRTSGFYEQYF
J: TRBJ1-2; V: TRBV25-1; CDR3: CASGPGTGYGYTF
J: TRBJ2-3; V: TRBV6-1; CDR3: CASSGPAGASRDTQYF
J: TRBJ1-3; V: TRBV7-3; CDR3: CASSADSTGNTIYF
J: TRBJ1-6; V: TRBV27; CDR3: CASSFGQRSPLHF
J: TRBJ2-1; V: TRBV19; CDR3: CASSIDLTGGYNEQFF
J: TRBJ2-2; V: TRBV9; CDR3: CASSVGGVAGELFF
J: TRBJ2-7; V: TRBV5-1; CDR3: CASSLPEPTYEQYF
J: TRBJ1-5; V: TRBV4-1; CDR3: CASSLQGSNQPQHF
J: TRBJ1-6; V: TRBV5-1; CDR3: CASSPGTAKYNSPLHF
J: TRBJ1-4; V: TRBV4-3; CDR3: CASRKARGLSKLFF
J: TRBJ2-7; V: TRBV4-3; CDR3: CASSQETGNYYEQYF
J: TRBJ2-7; V: TRBV4-3; CDR3: CASSQEGGGTDEQYF
J: TRBJ2-6; V: TRBV4-1; CDR3: CASRLSPGANVLTF
J: TRBJ1-1; V: TRBV27; CDR3: CASSLGRNTEAFF
J: TRBJ2-7; V: TRBV7-2; CDR3: CASSNHPAGGSYEQYF
J: TRBJ2-2; V: TRBV19; CDR3: CASSIAGQGRTGELFF
J: TRBJ2-1; V: TRBV5-4; CDR3: CASSFRQEIYNEQFF
J: TRBJ2-7; V: TRBV6-2/TRBV6-3; CDR3: CASSQHRSHEQYF
J: TRBJ2-7; V: TRBV3-1/TRBV3-2; CDR3: CASSQVPGIEQYF
J: TRBJ2-2; V: TRBV6-4; CDR3: CASSERGGTGELFF
J: TRBJ2-7; V: TRBV5-5; CDR3: CASSYSSRQTYEQYF
J: TRBJ2-7; V: TRBV5-1; CDR3: CASSSGDSYEQYF
J: TRBJ2-7; V: TRBV28; CDR3: CASGWTVGQGAREQYF
J: TRBJ2-3; V: TRBV4-3; CDR3: CASSPIGGYTDTQYF
J: TRBJ2-7; V: TRBV4-2; CDR3: CASSREQGTVYEQYF
J: TRBJ2-7; V: TRBV6-5; CDR3: CASAPPGRDYEQYF